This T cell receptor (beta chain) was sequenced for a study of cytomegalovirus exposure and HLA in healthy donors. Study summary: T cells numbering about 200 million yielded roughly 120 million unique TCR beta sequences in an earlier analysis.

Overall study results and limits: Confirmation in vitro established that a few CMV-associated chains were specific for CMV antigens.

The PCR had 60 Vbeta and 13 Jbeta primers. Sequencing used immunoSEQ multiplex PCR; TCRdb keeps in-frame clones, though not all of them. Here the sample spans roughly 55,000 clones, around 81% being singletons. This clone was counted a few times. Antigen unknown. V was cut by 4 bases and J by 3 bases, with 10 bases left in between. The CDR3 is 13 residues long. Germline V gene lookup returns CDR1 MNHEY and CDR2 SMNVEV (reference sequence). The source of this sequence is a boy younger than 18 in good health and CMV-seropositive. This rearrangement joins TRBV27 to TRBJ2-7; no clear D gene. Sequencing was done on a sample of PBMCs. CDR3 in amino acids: CASSYYLGYEQYF. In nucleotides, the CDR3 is TGTGCCAGCAGTTACTACCTCGGCTACGAGCAGTACTTC.